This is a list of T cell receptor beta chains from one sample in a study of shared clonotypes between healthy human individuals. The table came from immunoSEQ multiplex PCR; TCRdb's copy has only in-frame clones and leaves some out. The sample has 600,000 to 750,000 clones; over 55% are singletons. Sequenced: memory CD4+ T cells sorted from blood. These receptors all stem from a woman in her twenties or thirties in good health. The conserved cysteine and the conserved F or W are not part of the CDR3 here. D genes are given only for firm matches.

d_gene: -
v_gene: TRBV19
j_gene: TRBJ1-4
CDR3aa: ASSNGGSNEKLF

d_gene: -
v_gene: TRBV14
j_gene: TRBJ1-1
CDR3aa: ASSRANTEAF

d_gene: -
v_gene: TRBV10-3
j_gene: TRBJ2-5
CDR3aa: AISESSRGKETQY

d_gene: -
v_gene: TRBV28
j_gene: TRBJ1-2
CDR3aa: ASITRDGSGGYT

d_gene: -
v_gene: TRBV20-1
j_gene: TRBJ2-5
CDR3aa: SALEWETQY

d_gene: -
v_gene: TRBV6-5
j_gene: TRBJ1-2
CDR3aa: ASSRRGRLDYGYT

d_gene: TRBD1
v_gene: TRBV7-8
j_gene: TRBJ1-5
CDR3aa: ASSLPGQGAYQPQH

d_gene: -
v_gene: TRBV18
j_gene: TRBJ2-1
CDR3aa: ASSPTGTGNEQF

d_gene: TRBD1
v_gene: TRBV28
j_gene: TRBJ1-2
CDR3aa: ASSVYSGGRAYGYT

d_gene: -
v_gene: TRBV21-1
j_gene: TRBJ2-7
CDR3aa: ATETSGASYEQY

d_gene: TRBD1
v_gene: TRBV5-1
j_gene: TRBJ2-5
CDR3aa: ASSFRQGWQETQY

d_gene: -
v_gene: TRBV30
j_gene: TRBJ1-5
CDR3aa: AYRVGPGQPQH

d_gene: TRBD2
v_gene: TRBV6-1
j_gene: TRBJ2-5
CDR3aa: ASSQGTSGRAGGETQY

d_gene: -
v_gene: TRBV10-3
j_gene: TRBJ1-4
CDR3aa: AISEGVNEKLF

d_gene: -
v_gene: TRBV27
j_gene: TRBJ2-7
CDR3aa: ASSLPRLGEQY

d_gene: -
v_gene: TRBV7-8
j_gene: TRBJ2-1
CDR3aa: ASRTTGGANEQF